The 12 T cell receptor beta chains below all came from one sample that was sequenced in a study of blood T cell repertoires in COVID-19. Sequencing was performed with immunoSEQ multiplex PCR; in TCRdb, only in-frame clones are kept and a portion is missing. The sample yields approximately 300,000 clones, nearly 90% seen once. Input material: PBMCs or T cells enriched from blood (not recorded which). The source of these receptors is a woman under 40 who had recovered from COVID-19.

This clone was seen at least ten times. The chain recombines TRBV30 with TRBJ2-2; D is uncertain. The CDR3 sequence is 11 residues long. Germline assignment: CDR1 GTSNPN and CDR2 SVGIG (reference sequence). Trimming pared 5 bases from V and 7 bases from J, leaving 8 bases between. In DNA, the CDR3 is TGTGCCTGGGGCAGAAGCGGGGAGCTGTTTTTT. Protein sequence: CAWGRSGELFF.

The chain uses TRBV6-5 and TRBJ2-5, with D hard to call. Per germline, CDR1 MNHEY and CDR2 SVGAGI. This CDR3 is 14 amino acids long. V dropped 4 bases and J dropped 5 bases, with 14 bases sitting between them. The CDR3 spells CASSWALGQETQYF. Here the CDR3 DNA reads TGTGCCAGCAGTTGGGCCCTTGGCCAGGAGACCCAGTACTTC.

J is TRBJ1-4 and V is TRBV6-5; possibly TRBD1 for D (6 bases). Trimming stripped 6 bases from V and 6 bases from J, with 17 bases between. Germline CDR1 MNHEY, CDR2 SVGAGI. CDR3 length: 15 amino acids. As DNA, the CDR3 is TGTGCCAGCAGCCCAAAGGGGGGGGACTATGAAAAACTGTTTTTT. This encodes CASSPKGGDYEKLFF.

The V gene is TRBV9, the J gene TRBJ1-1; perhaps TRBD1 as D (6 bases). V lost 4 bases to trimming and J lost 5 bases, with 18 bases between them. Germline-derived CDR1 and CDR2 are SGDLS and YYNGEE. The CDR3 spans 15 residues. The CDR3 coding sequence is TGTGCCAGCAGCCCCCGGGTGGGGGCAGGGACTGAAGCTTTCTTT. Residues: CASSPRVGAGTEAFF.

The rearrangement uses TRBV15 and TRBJ2-1; 9 nucleotides match TRBD1. The CDR3 is made up of 15 amino acids. CDR1 and CDR2 (germline): LNHNV, YYDKDF (reference sequence). V lost 3 bases, J lost 7 bases, and 7 bases stayed unmatched. CDR3 DNA: TGTGCCACCAGCAGGGGACAGGGTCACGATAATGAGCAGTTCTTC. It translates to CATSRGQGHDNEQFF.

The rearrangement links TRBV19 to TRBJ1-5; a weak D match, TRBD1 (5 bases). CDR3 length: 16 amino acids. V shed 1 base and J shed 3 bases, with 13 bases lying between them. The V gene's germline CDR1 is LNHDA and CDR2 SQIVND (reference sequence). The chain's CDR3 is CASSIVGTGSNQPQHF. CDR3 DNA sequence: TGTGCCAGTAGTATAGTGGGAACAGGATCCAATCAGCCCCAGCATTTT.

This clone was found once. The genes are TRBV27 and TRBJ1-5; D not resolved. The germline CDR1 and CDR2 sequences are MNHEY and SMNVEV (reference sequence). V was clipped by 5 bases and J by 0 bases, with 8 bases between them. This CDR3 spans 14 amino acids. The DNA for the CDR3 is TGTGCCAGCAGTCACCGGGGTAGCAATCAGCCCCAGCATTTT. This sequence encodes CASSHRGSNQPQHF.

This rearrangement joins TRBV14 to TRBJ1-2; possibly TRBD1 for D (5 bases). This CDR3 region has 15 residues. From germline, CDR1 is SGHDN and CDR2 FVKESK. V lost 0 bases, J lost 4 bases, and 12 bases lay in between. The CDR3 spells CASSQDYGQGYGYTF. CDR3 in DNA: TGTGCCAGCAGCCAAGATTACGGGCAGGGCTATGGCTACACCTTC.

This chain joins TRBV29-1 and TRBJ1-2; 7 nucleotides line up with TRBD1. The CDR3 is made up of 11 amino acids. CDR1 SQVTM and CDR2 ANQGSEA come from the germline V gene. J gave up 8 bases and V 4 bases, and 4 bases lay outside the gene matches. The CDR3 sequence: CSVGQGYGYTF. The CDR3 DNA reads TGCAGCGTTGGACAGGGTTACGGCTACACCTTC.

The CDR3 protein is CASSRGDRPYGYTF. The CDR3 DNA reads TGTGCCAGTAGTAGGGGGGACAGGCCCTATGGCTACACCTTC. The V gene is TRBV19, the J gene TRBJ1-2, with 8 bases aligning to TRBD1. The length of the CDR3 is 14 residues. Germline values: CDR1 LNHDA, CDR2 SQIVND (reference sequence). After removal of 4 bases from V and 4 bases from J, the junction contained 5 bases not matched to a gene.

This clone has a single count. The chain links TRBV9 to TRBJ2-1, with TRBD2 identical over 9 bases. CDR1 and CDR2 (germline): SGDLS, YYNGEE. There are 17 residues in the CDR3. Unmatched junction bases numbered 4, after V lost 0 bases and J lost 0 bases. The CDR3 nucleotides are TGTGCCAGCAGCGTAGAGGCTAGCGGGGTCTCCTACAATGAGCAGTTCTTC. Its translation: CASSVEASGVSYNEQFF.

V usage is TRBV29-1 and J usage is TRBJ1-2, with D possibly being TRBD1 (5 bases). Trimming cost V 4 bases and J 7 bases, with 22 bases left between them. Germline V gene sequence: CDR1 SQVTM, CDR2 ANQGSEA. CDR3 length equals 15 residues. The CDR3 is CSVGGDRILPPGYTF. As DNA, the CDR3 is TGCAGCGTTGGAGGAGACAGAATACTCCCTCCTGGCTACACCTTC.